Here is one TCR beta chain with its context. These data are taken from a study of blood T cell repertoires in COVID-19. V shed 2 bases and J shed 10 bases, with 18 bases lying between them. Germline CDR1 is MNHEY and CDR2 is SMNVEV (reference sequence). The CDR3 runs 15 residues. Under the authors' procedure: Counts of nucleated cells, estimated from reference gene primer amplification, were obtained. The repertoire was sequenced with immunoSEQ multiplex PCR; TCRdb's copy has only in-frame clones and lacks some. V and J calls and clone size are given by that table; D and trimming were obtained from the DNA. In the table there are hundreds of thousands of clones, roughly 90% of which are singletons.

The TCR comes from a woman in her twenties or thirties with acute or convalescent COVID-19. The genes are TRBV27 and TRBJ2-1; no clear D. Sequenced material: peripheral blood. The CDR3 DNA reads TGTGCCAGCAGTTTAATTCGGTATTCGGGTAGAGAGCAGTTCTTC. The encoded protein is CASSLIRYSGREQFF.